The clone carrying this TCR beta chain was observed a single time. This record belongs to a study of blood T cell repertoires in COVID-19. The overall study: The samples span acute and convalescent COVID-19 from the United States, Italy and Spain.

Sequencing used immunoSEQ multiplex PCR; TCRdb keeps in-frame clones, though not all of them. The data show about 170,000 clones, roughly 91% seen once. From germline, CDR1 is LGHNA and CDR2 YNFKEQ. CDR3 length: 16 amino acids. Trimming removed 0 bases from V and 3 bases from J, with 15 bases in between. The rearrangement uses TRBV4-2 and TRBJ2-7; no clear D gene. The sequencing input was peripheral blood. The sequence was collected from a man aged 18-30 years with COVID-19, enrolled during active disease. The CDR3 loop reads CASSQDWLSPGYEQYF. CDR3 nucleotides: TGTGCCAGCAGCCAAGATTGGTTAAGTCCCGGCTACGAGCAGTACTTC.